The present entry profiles one T cell receptor beta chain with its context. The antigen is undetermined. Up to about 2 ug genomic DNA was used for TCRB CDR3 amplification. Sequenced by immunoSEQ multiplex PCR; TCRdb stores in-frame clones only, minus some. The repertoire includes tens of thousands of clones, roughly 87% of them detected once, and about an eighth sits in the top ten. These data belong to a study of glioma-infiltrating T cells after dendritic cell vaccination. Only patients with spare fresh-frozen tumor and over two years of follow-up were included. Blood PBMC samples: pre-vaccination, two weeks post third vaccination, and at tumor progression. Study results and limitations: The cohort had few patients with full blood and tumor sets.

Germline CDR1 is SGHTA and CDR2 is FQGNSA. This CDR3 is 14 amino acids long. V lost 7 bases to trimming and J lost 8 bases; unmatched junction nucleotides: 13. The source material was blood, sampled before dendritic cell vaccination. V usage is TRBV7-2 and J usage is TRBJ1-2; 7 bases are a match to TRBD1. The receptor was derived from a human donor with glioblastoma. The CDR3 region has the DNA TGTGCCAGCACCCTAGCCCATCAGGGGGGAGGCTACACCTTC. Its protein is CASTLAHQGGGYTF.